Sequencing of this T cell receptor beta chain was carried out in a study of monozygotic twins with inflammatory bowel disease. As regards this clonotype: Its antigen is unidentified.

TCRdb derives one entry per CDR3 protein from the 5' RACE reads, leaving out DNA. The specimen's table records more than 300,000 distinct CDR3 sequences. The length of the CDR3 is 16 residues. The germline CDR1 and CDR2 sequences are LGHNA and YNFKEQ. Overall study findings and caveats: IBD patients shared fewer clonotypes with others than healthy twins, especially with disease activity.

The chain has TRBV4-2 and TRBJ2-3; with no DNA, the TCRdb D assignment of TRBD1 cannot be verified. The origin of this receptor is a human donor with ulcerative colitis or Crohn's disease, or a healthy co-twin of an affected twin (not recorded which). Input material: blood. CDR3 loop: CASSQVRDTRTDTQYF.